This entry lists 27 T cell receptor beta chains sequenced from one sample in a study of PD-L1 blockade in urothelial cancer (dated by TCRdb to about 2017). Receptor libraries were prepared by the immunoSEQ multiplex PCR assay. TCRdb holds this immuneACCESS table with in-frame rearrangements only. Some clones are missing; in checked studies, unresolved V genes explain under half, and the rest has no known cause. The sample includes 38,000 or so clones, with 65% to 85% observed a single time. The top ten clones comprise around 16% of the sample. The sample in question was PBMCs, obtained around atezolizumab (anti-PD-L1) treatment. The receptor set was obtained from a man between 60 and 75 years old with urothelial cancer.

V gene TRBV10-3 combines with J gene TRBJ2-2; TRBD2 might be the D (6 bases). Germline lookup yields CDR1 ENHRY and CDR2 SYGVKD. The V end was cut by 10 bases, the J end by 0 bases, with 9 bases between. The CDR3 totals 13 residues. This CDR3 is CATGSPNTGELFF. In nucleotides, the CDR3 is TGTGCCACCGGGAGTCCGAACACCGGGGAGCTGTTTTTT.

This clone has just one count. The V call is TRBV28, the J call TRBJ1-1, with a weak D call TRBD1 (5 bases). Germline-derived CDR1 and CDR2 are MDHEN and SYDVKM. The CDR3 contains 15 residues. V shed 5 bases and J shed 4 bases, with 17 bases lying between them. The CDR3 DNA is TGTGCCAGCAGTCCTCCGTCGGGGGGAGGCACTGAAGCTTTCTTT. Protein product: CASSPPSGGGTEAFF.

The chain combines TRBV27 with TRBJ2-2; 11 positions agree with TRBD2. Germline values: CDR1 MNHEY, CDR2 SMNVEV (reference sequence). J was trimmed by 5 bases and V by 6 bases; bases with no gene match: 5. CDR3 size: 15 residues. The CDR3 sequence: CASSPRTSGTGELFF. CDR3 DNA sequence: TGTGCCAGCAGCCCAAGGACTAGCGGGACCGGGGAGCTGTTTTTT.

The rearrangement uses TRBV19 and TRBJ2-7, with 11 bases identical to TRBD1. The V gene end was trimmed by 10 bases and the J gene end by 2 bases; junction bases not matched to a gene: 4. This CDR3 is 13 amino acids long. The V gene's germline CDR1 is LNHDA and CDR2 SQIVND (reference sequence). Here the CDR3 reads CATKGQGAYEQYF. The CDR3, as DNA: TGTGCCACCAAGGGACAGGGGGCCTACGAGCAGTACTTC.

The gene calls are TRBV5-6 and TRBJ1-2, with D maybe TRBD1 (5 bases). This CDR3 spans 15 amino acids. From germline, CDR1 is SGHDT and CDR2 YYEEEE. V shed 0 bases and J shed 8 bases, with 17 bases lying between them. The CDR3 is CASSLVIGGTVGYTF. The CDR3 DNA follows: TGTGCCAGCAGCTTGGTTATAGGAGGGACCGTCGGCTACACCTTC.

DNA for the CDR3: TGTGCCAGTAGTATGATGGGACAGGGCCAAGAGACCCAGTACTTC. Amino acid sequence: CASSMMGQGQETQYF. This sequence joins TRBV19 and TRBJ2-5; TRBD1 matches at 9 bases. The CDR3 consists of 15 residues. Germline CDR1 LNHDA, CDR2 SQIVND (reference sequence). With V trimmed by 3 bases and J by 1 base, 3 bases remained unmatched.

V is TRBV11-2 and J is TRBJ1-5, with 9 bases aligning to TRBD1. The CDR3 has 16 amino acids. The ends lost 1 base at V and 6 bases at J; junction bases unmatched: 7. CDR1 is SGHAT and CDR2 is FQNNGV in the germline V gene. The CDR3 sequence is CASSLGRDRERQPQHF. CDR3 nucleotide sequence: TGTGCCAGCAGCTTAGGCCGGGACAGGGAACGTCAGCCCCAGCATTTT.

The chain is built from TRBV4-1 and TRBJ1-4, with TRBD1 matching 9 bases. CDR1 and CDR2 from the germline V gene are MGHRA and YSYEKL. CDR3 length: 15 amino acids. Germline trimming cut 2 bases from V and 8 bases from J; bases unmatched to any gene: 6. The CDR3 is CASSQQTGGAEKLFF. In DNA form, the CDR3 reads TGCGCCAGCAGCCAACAAACAGGGGGCGCGGAAAAACTGTTTTTT.

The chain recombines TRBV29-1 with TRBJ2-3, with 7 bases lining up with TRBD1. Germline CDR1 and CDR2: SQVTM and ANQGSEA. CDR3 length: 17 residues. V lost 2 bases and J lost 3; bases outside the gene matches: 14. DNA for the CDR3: TGCAGCGTTGAAAAATCCCTTAGGGGGCTACGGACAGATACGCAGTATTTT. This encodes CSVEKSLRGLRTDTQYF.

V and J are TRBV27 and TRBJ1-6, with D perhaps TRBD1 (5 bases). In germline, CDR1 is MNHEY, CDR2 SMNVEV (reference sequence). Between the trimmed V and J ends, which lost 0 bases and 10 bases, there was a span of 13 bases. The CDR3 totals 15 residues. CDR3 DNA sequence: TGTGCCAGCAGTTTATCTGTGCAGGGTATGTCACCCCTCCACTTT. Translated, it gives CASSLSVQGMSPLHF.

The CDR3 DNA is TGTGCCAGCGCTACGACAGGGAGTTCTGGAAACACCATATATTTT. Protein: CASATTGSSGNTIYF. This chain connects TRBV6-5 to TRBJ1-3, with 7 bases fitting TRBD1. This CDR3 has 15 residues. Trimming cost V 8 bases and J 1 base; bases outside gene matches: 8. Germline-derived CDR1 and CDR2 are MNHEY and SVGAGI.

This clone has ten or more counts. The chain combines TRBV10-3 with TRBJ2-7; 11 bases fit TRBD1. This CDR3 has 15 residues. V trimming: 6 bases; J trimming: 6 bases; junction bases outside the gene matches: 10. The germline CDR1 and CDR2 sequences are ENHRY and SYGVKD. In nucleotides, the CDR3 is TGTGCCATCAGAGGGACAGGGGGTAACGTGGCCGAGCAGTACTTC. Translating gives CAIRGTGGNVAEQYF.

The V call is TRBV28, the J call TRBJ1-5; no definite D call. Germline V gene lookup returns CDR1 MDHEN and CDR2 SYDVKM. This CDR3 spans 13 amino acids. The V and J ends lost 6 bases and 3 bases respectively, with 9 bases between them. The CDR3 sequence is CASSTTVNQPQHF. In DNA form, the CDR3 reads TGTGCCAGCAGCACCACTGTCAATCAGCCCCAGCATTTT.

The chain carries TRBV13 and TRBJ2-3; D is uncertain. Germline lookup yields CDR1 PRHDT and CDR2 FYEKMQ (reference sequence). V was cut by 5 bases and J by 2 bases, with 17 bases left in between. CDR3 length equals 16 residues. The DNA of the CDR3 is TGTGCCAGCAGCCTGCCTACCGCACAGTTCACAGATACGCAGTATTTT. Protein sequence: CASSLPTAQFTDTQYF. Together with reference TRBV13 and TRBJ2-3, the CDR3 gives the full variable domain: AAGVIQSPRHLIKEKRETATLKCYPIPRHDTVYWYQQGPGQDPQFLISFYEKMQSDKGSIPDRFSAQQFSDYHSELNMSSLELGDSALYFCASSLPTAQFTDTQYFGPGTRLTVL.

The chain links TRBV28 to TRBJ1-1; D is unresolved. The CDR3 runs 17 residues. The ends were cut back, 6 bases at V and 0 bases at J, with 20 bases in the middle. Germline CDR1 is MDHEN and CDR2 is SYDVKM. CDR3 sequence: CASSAYARGKMNTEAFF. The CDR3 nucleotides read TGTGCCAGCAGCGCCTATGCCCGGGGTAAGATGAACACTGAAGCTTTCTTT.

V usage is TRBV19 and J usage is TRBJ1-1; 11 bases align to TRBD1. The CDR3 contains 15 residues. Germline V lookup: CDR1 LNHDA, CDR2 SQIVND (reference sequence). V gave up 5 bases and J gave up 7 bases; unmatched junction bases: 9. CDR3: CASSPGQGAMREAFF. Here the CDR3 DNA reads TGTGCCAGTAGTCCCGGACAGGGGGCTATGCGTGAAGCTTTCTTT.

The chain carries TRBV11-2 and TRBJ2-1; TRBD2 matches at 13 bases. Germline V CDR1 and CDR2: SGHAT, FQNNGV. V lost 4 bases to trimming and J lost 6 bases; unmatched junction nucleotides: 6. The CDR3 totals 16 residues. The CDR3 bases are TGTGCCAGCAGCTCTCCTCGGACTAGCGGGGGCAATGAGCAGTTCTTC. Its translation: CASSSPRTSGGNEQFF. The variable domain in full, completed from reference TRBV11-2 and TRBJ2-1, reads EAGVAQSPRYKIIEKRQSVAFWCNPISGHATLYWYQQILGQGPKLLIQFQNNGVVDDSQLPKDRFSAERLKGVDSTLKIQPAKLEDSAVYLCASSSPRTSGGNEQFFGPGTRLTVL.

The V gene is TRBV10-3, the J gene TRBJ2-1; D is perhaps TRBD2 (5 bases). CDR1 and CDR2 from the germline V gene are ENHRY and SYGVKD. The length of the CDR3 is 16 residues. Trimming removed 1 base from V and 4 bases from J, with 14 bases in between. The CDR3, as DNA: TGTGCCATCAGTGAGTTGCGGGCAACAGAGTACAATGAGCAGTTCTTC. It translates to CAISELRATEYNEQFF.

Here the CDR3 reads CASSNGINQPQHF. The CDR3 bases are TGTGCCAGCAGCAACGGTATCAATCAGCCCCAGCATTTT. J is TRBJ1-5 and V is TRBV27; D is unclear. The germline V gene has CDR1 MNHEY and CDR2 SMNVEV (reference sequence). This CDR3 has 13 residues. V shed 6 bases and J shed 3 bases, with 9 bases lying between them.

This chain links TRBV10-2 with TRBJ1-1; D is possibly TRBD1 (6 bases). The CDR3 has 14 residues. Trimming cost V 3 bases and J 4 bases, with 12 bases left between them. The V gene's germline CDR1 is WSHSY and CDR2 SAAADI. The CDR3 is CASSERGLSTEAFF. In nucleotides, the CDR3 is TGCGCCAGCAGTGAAAGGGGGTTAAGCACTGAAGCTTTCTTT.

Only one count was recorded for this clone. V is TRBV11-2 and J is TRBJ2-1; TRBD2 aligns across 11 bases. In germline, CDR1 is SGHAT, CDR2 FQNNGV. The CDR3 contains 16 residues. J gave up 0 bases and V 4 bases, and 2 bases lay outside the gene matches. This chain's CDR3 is CASSYSGGASYNEQFF. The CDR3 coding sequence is TGTGCCAGCAGCTATAGCGGGGGGGCCTCCTACAATGAGCAGTTCTTC.

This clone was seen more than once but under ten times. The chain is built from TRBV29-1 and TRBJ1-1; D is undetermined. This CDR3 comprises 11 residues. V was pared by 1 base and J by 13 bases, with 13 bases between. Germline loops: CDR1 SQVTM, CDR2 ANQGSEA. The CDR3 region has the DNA TGCAGCGTTGAAGCTCCGGCCGGGAATTTCTTT. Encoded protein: CSVEAPAGNFF.

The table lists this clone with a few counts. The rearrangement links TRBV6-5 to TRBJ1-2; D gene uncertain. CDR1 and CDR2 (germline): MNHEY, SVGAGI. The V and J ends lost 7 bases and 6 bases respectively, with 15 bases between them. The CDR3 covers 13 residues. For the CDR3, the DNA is TGTGCCAGCACCCAACGGGGATTTGATGGCTACACCTTC. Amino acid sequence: CASTQRGFDGYTF.

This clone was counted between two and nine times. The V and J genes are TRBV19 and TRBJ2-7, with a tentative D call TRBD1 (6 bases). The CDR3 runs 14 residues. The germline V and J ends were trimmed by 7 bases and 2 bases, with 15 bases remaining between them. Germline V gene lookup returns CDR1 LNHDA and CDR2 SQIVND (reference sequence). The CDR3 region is CASTLDGTTYEQYF. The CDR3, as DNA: TGTGCCAGTACCCTGGACGGGACAACCTACGAGCAGTACTTC.

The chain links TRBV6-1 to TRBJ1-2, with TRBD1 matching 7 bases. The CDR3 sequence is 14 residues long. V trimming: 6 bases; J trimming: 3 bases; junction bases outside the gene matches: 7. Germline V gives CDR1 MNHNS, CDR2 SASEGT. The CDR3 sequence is CASSLTGMDYGYTF. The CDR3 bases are TGTGCCAGCAGCCTGACAGGGATGGACTATGGCTACACCTTC.

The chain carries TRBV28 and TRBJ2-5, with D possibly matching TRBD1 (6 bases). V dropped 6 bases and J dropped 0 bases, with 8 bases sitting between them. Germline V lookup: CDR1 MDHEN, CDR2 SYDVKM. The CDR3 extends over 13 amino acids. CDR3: CASRQGHQETQYF. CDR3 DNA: TGTGCCAGCAGACAGGGTCACCAAGAGACCCAGTACTTC.

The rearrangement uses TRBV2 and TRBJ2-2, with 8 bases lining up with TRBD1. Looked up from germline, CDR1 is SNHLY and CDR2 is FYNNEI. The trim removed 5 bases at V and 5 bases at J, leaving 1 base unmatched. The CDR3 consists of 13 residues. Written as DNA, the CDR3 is TGTGCCAGCAGTACAGGGGGGACCGGGGAGCTGTTTTTT. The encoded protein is CASSTGGTGELFF.